The 7 T cell receptor beta chains below come from one sample, sequenced in a study of cytotoxic CD8 clonotypes in ibrutinib-treated CLL. The assay was immunoSEQ multiplex PCR, and TCRdb's table has in-frame clones only and misses some. The repertoire has some 130,000 clones, less than 90% of them found once; the top ten carry roughly 3.5%. Sample: PBMCs, taken after 24 months of ibrutinib treatment. Receptors were obtained from a human donor with chronic lymphocytic leukemia.

The DNA of the CDR3 is TGTGCCAGCGAGGATATGCGGACTAGCGGGGCCGGCGGGGAGCTGTTTTTT. Translated, it gives CASEDMRTSGAGGELFF. This rearrangement joins TRBV5-4 to TRBJ2-2; 12 bases map to TRBD2. The length of the CDR3 is 17 residues. Germline assignment: CDR1 SGHNT and CDR2 YYREEE (reference sequence). Trimming took 7 bases from V and 7 from J; bases not matched to a gene: 14.

The gene calls are TRBV4-2 and TRBJ1-2; D perhaps matches TRBD1 (5 bases). Per the germline V gene, CDR1 is LGHNA and CDR2 is YNFKEQ. V dropped 5 bases and J dropped 0 bases, with 13 bases sitting between them. The CDR3 is 15 residues long. For the CDR3, the DNA is TGTGCCAGCAGCACCCTAGGGGCGGCTAACTATGGCTACACCTTC. Its translation: CASSTLGAANYGYTF.

This clone was detected only a few times. V gene TRBV7-9 combines with J gene TRBJ1-1, with D maybe TRBD1 (6 bases). CDR1 and CDR2 (germline): SEHNR, FQNEAQ (reference sequence). The CDR3 is 13 amino acids. V dropped 5 bases and J dropped 5 bases, with 12 bases sitting between them. CDR3 loop: CASSLTQGTEAFF. In nucleotides, the CDR3 is TGTGCCAGCAGCCTTACACAGGGAACTGAAGCTTTCTTT.

V and J are TRBV10-2 and TRBJ1-2, with a tentative D call TRBD1 (5 bases). V gave up 3 bases and J gave up 5 bases, with 10 bases separating them. Germline V gene data show CDR1 as WSHSY and CDR2 as SAAADI. The CDR3 has 13 amino acids. The CDR3, as DNA: TGCGCCAGCAGTGACGGCAGGGAGTATGGCTACACCTTC. Its protein product is CASSDGREYGYTF.

V and J are TRBV25-1 and TRBJ2-3; no clear D. Per the germline V gene, CDR1 is MGHDK and CDR2 is SYGVNS. The CDR3 loop spans 14 amino acids. Trimming left V 3 bases short and J 7 bases short, with 14 bases between. In nucleotides, the CDR3 is TGTGCCAGCAGTGAGAATAGCTTCCGAAATACGCAGTATTTT. This sequence encodes CASSENSFRNTQYF.

V gene TRBV10-3 combines with J gene TRBJ2-1; D might be TRBD1 (6 bases). Germline-derived CDR1 and CDR2 are ENHRY and SYGVKD. The CDR3 is 13 amino acids. V was pared by 2 bases and J by 11 bases, with 13 bases between. Here the CDR3 DNA reads TGTGCCATCAGTGAGAATCAGGGGTTGAAGCAGTTCTTC. Its translation: CAISENQGLKQFF.

This clone was observed a single time. The V gene is TRBV30, the J gene TRBJ2-6; possibly TRBD1 for D (6 bases). Trimming stripped 3 bases from V and 0 bases from J, with 15 bases between. The germline CDR1 and CDR2 sequences are GTSNPN and SVGIG (reference sequence). The CDR3 extends over 17 amino acids. CDR3 bases: TGTGCCTGGAGCAAAGGGACAATCGTCTCTGGGGCCAACGTCCTGACTTTC. This codes for CAWSKGTIVSGANVLTF. Full variable domain (outside the CDR3, taken from reference TRBV30 and TRBJ2-6): SQTIHQWPATLVQPVGSPLSLECTVEGTSNPNLYWYRQAAGRGLQLLFYSVGIGQISSEVPQNLSASRPQDRQFILSSKKLLLSDSGFYLCAWSKGTIVSGANVLTFGAGSRLTVL.